This T cell receptor (beta chain) is drawn from a study of T cell repertoires in cytomegalovirus infection. Notes on the study in general: Predominance within the ex vivo response was attributable to HLA-C-restricted CMV-specific TCR beta clonotypes.

This clonotype came up many times. What it binds is not known. CDR3 length: 18 amino acids. CDR1 and CDR2 (germline): SGHVS, FQNEAQ. Germline trimming cut 1 base from V and 9 bases from J; bases unmatched to any gene: 16. TCRdb used MiXCR to reprocess the reads, holding one entry per CDR3 protein. The sample comprises about 250,000 distinct CDR3 sequences, 6.5% of which are singletons, and less than 7.5% rests with the top ten. V gene TRBV7-8 combines with J gene TRBJ2-1; TRBD2 agrees at 9 bases. Sequenced: PBMCs. The origin of this receptor is a human donor in good health (CMV status not recorded). Some clones in this sample may be carry-over from other donors' samples. CDR3 nucleotide sequence: TGTGCCAGCAGCTTAGGCCGCGGGGGGGGACTACAATTGGGTGAGCAGTTCTTC. It specifies CASSLGRGGGLQLGEQFF.